This T cell receptor beta chain was obtained from a study of blood T cell repertoires in COVID-19. Background on the study: Acute and convalescent COVID-19 samples came from the United States, Italy and Spain. Sample material is recorded as cDNA or gDNA derived from T cells, B-cell-depleted T cells, or PBMCs.

The CDR3 is 16 amino acids. CDR1 is KGHSH and CDR2 is LQKENI in the germline V gene. Deletions cut 2 bases from V and 2 bases from J, with 13 bases between. Methods used by the authors: Amplified reference gene primers provided the basis for estimating nucleated cell counts. TCRdb's table, derived via immunoSEQ multiplex PCR, lists solely in-frame clones and lacks some. V and J calls and clone size come straight from that table; D and trimming were deduced from the DNA. The sample records approximately 170,000 clones, under 80% being singletons. The chain uses TRBV18 and TRBJ1-5, with D tentatively TRBD1 (5 bases). The TCR was taken from a woman aged 45-65 years with acute or convalescent COVID-19. Material for sequencing was peripheral blood. The CDR3 sequence is CASSPGGTAGNQPQHF. DNA for the CDR3: TGTGCCAGCTCACCAGGGGGGACTGCTGGCAATCAGCCCCAGCATTTT.